Listed here are 18 T cell receptor beta chains from one sample, sequenced in a study of blood T cells in healthy people across ages. A second roughly 6 to 12 cycle PCR used barcoded and J-beta primers. TCRdb itself ran the 5' RACE reads through MiXCR, one entry per CDR3 protein. The sample yields a few hundred thousand distinct CDR3 sequences, about 27% seen once. This sample was shared with a second study, whose subject was T cells of mothers and their children.

Sequencing was carried out using blood. The receptors shown here come from a boy younger than 10 in good health.

In the case of this clonotype: The junction differs from germline at one of its ends, possibly a read error. V usage is TRBV12-3 or TRBV12-4 and J usage is TRBJ2-4; maybe TRBD2 (7 bases). The CDR3 is made up of 13 amino acids. CDR3 DNA: TGTGCCAGCAGTTTTTCAGGGAGGGACATTCAGCACTTC. Protein: CASSFSGRDIQHF.

This clonotype was observed a handful of times. J is TRBJ2-5 and V is TRBV7-2; 9 positions agree with TRBD1. Germline-derived CDR1 and CDR2 are SGHTA and FQGNSA. This CDR3 is built from 16 residues. The J segment lost 1 base and the V segment lost 5 bases, leaving 8 bases of the junction unmatched. CDR3 sequence: CASSLSLTGGQETQYF. CDR3 in DNA: TGTGCCAGCAGCCTCAGCCTGACAGGGGGCCAAGAGACCCAGTACTTC.

A few counts support this clonotype. This chain uses TRBV19 with TRBJ1-1; D is unclear. From germline, CDR1 is LNHDA and CDR2 SQIVND (reference sequence). V was trimmed by 4 bases and J by 3 bases, leaving 15 bases between them. The CDR3 is made up of 15 amino acids. CDR3 in amino acids: CASSTERGLDTEAFF. CDR3 nucleotide sequence: TGTGCCAGTAGTACAGAACGAGGTTTGGACACTGAAGCTTTCTTT.

The chain employs TRBV10-3 and TRBJ1-4; D not certain. V was shortened by 4 bases and J by 3 bases, with 9 bases between the two germline ends. CDR1 and CDR2 from the germline V gene are ENHRY and SYGVKD. This CDR3 region has 14 residues. For the CDR3, the DNA is TGTGCCATCAGTGCAACCGGGGCTAATGAAAAACTGTTTTTT. Its protein is CAISATGANEKLFF.

The chain employs TRBV7-2 and TRBJ1-6; 10 bases are shared with TRBD1. Germline V lookup: CDR1 SGHTA, CDR2 FQGNSA. V gave up 4 bases and J gave up 11 bases; unmatched junction bases: 5. This CDR3 has 14 amino acids. The CDR3 here is CASSSGQGGTPLHF. The CDR3 DNA reads as TGTGCCAGCAGCTCCGGACAGGGGGGTACACCCCTCCACTTT.

In its sample, this clonotype was seen a few times. This chain joins TRBV19 and TRBJ1-2; D gene uncertain. Germline V gene sequence: CDR1 LNHDA, CDR2 SQIVND (reference sequence). The CDR3 spans 15 residues. Trimming left V 3 bases short and J 1 base short, with 12 bases between. CDR3 amino acids: CASSIRAGRNYGYTF. The CDR3, as DNA: TGTGCCAGTAGTATCCGCGCAGGACGTAACTATGGCTACACCTTC. The full variable domain, with the rest looked up from reference TRBV19 and TRBJ1-2, is DGGITQSPKYLFRKEGQNVTLSCEQNLNHDAMYWYRQDPGQGLRLIYYSQIVNDFQKGDIAEGYSVSREKKESFPLTVTSAQKNPTAFYLCASSIRAGRNYGYTFGSGTRLTVV.

This clonotype turned up a few times. The V and J genes are TRBV5-4 and TRBJ2-5; 7 bases agree with TRBD1. The better agreement between TRBJ2-1 and the DNA end casts doubt on the J call. CDR1 SGHNT and CDR2 YYREEE come from the germline V gene (reference sequence). The CDR3 consists of 13 residues. The CDR3 nucleotides read TGTGCCAGCAGCCCGAGGGACAGAAATGAGCAGTTCTTC. Translating gives CASSPRDRNEQFF.

This chain joins TRBV2 and TRBJ2-1; weak D call: TRBD1 (5 bases). V dropped 3 bases and J dropped 4 bases, with 10 bases sitting between them. Germline lookup yields CDR1 SNHLY and CDR2 FYNNEI. The CDR3 is 14 residues long. The CDR3 nucleotides read TGTGCCAGCAGTGATCAGGGCGGATACAATGAGCAGTTCTTC. Protein: CASSDQGGYNEQFF.

On this clonotype: Possible read error: a much larger clone is one base away. The chain carries TRBV4-3 and TRBJ2-5; no firm D call. The J call is doubtful: the DNA matches TRBJ2-7 better. CDR1 is LGHNA and CDR2 is YSLEER in the germline V gene. The CDR3 has 14 residues. In DNA form, the CDR3 reads TGCGCCAGCAGCCAAGATCTAAGGCCCTACGAGCAGTACTTC. Its protein is CASSQDLRPYEQYF.

This clonotype was detected only a few times. The V and J genes are TRBV3-1 and TRBJ1-4; D remains ambiguous. CDR3 length: 12 residues. V was cut by 2 bases and J by 7 bases, with 5 bases left in between. Germline CDR1 LGHDT, CDR2 YNNKEL (reference sequence). As DNA, the CDR3 is TGTGCCAGCAGCCAACCCCCTGAAAAACTGTTTTTT. Protein sequence: CASSQPPEKLFF.

This rearrangement joins TRBV20-1 to TRBJ1-2; D not resolved. The germline CDR1 and CDR2 sequences are DFQATT and SNEGSKA (reference sequence). V was cut by 0 bases and J by 6 bases, with 11 bases left in between. This CDR3 region has 13 residues. This chain's CDR3 is CSAREVIQDGYTF. The CDR3 region has the DNA TGCAGTGCTAGAGAGGTGATCCAGGATGGCTACACCTTC.

CDR3 nucleotides: TGCAGCGTTGCGGAGGGTCCTGGCTACACCTTC. Translating it yields CSVAEGPGYTF. The V and J genes are TRBV29-1 and TRBJ1-2; D unclear. This CDR3 spans 11 amino acids. CDR1 SQVTM and CDR2 ANQGSEA come from the germline V gene. V gave up 4 bases and J gave up 7 bases, with 10 bases separating them.

This clonotype has only a few counts. The chain has TRBV12-5 and TRBJ2-5, with D unclear. Looked up from germline, CDR1 is LGHNT and CDR2 is FRNRAP. The CDR3 is 15 residues long. The germline V and J ends were trimmed by 7 bases and 4 bases, with 19 bases remaining between them. The CDR3 protein is CASALGSSSLETQYF. CDR3 nucleotide sequence: TGTGCTAGTGCCTTGGGGTCTAGTTCGTTAGAGACCCAGTACTTC.

This clonotype was found a few times. The chain employs TRBV15 and TRBJ2-2, with 8 nucleotides matching TRBD1. V was clipped by 4 bases and J by 1 base; unmatched bases: 8. CDR1 is LNHNV, CDR2 YYDKDF, per germline (reference sequence). The length of the CDR3 is 17 residues. CDR3 nucleotides: TGTGCCACCAGCAACGGACAGGGTCTATGGAACACCGGGGAGCTGTTTTTT. Protein: CATSNGQGLWNTGELFF. Looking up the rest from reference TRBV15 and TRBJ2-2 gives the full variable domain: DAMVIQNPRYQVTQFGKPVTLSCSQTLNHNVMYWYQQKSSQAPKLLFHYYDKDFNNEADTPDNFQSRRPNTSFCFLDIRSPGLGDTAMYLCATSNGQGLWNTGELFFGEGSRLTVL.

This clonotype was detected only a few times. The chain carries TRBV20-1 and TRBJ2-5; 11 bases match TRBD1. Near its end, the DNA agrees better with TRBJ2-1, so the J call may be wrong. This CDR3 spans 15 amino acids. CDR1 DFQATT and CDR2 SNEGSKA come from the germline V gene (reference sequence). The CDR3 reads CSARALGQGDYEQFF. The DNA for the CDR3 is TGCAGTGCTAGAGCCTTGGGACAGGGGGACTATGAGCAGTTCTTC.

This clonotype was counted at least ten times. The J gene is TRBJ2-5, the V gene TRBV12-3 or TRBV12-4; D may be TRBD2 (6 bases). With 3 bases removed from V and 5 bases from J, the gap between germline ends came to 13 bases. This CDR3 is built from 14 residues. CDR3 sequence (DNA): TGTGCCAGCAGTTTCCGGGCGGGATCGGAGACCCAGTACTTC. Its protein product is CASSFRAGSETQYF.

As concerns this clonotype: No conserved phenylalanine or tryptophan is present at the end of the CDR3, so a read error is the likely explanation. The chain joins TRBV18 to TRBJ1-1; D is ambiguous. The CDR3 runs to 16 residues. Trimming pared 3 bases from V and 3 bases from J, leaving 17 bases between. The germline V gene encodes CDR1 KGHSH and CDR2 LQKENI. CDR3 bases: TGTGCCAGCTCACCCATCCAATGGTCCCAGGACACTGAAGCTTTCCTT. Amino acids: CASSPIQWSQDTEAFL.

The rearrangement links TRBV29-1 to TRBJ2-7; D is perhaps TRBD1 (6 bases). The CDR3 contains 15 residues. V lost 1 base, J lost 2 bases, and 15 bases lay in between. The germline V gene has CDR1 SQVTM and CDR2 ANQGSEA. The CDR3, as DNA: TGCAGCGTTGAAGCCAAAGAACAGGGAACCTACGAGCAGTACTTC. It encodes CSVEAKEQGTYEQYF.